This entry concerns a single T cell receptor beta chain. The sample belongs to a study of cytomegalovirus exposure and HLA in healthy donors. V gave up 1 base and J gave up 8 bases; unmatched junction bases: 10. This CDR3 has 15 residues. CDR1 and CDR2 from the germline V gene are GTSNPN and SVGIG (reference sequence). The primer mix had 60 Vbeta and 13 Jbeta primers. TCRdb's copy holds only in-frame clones and misses some; the assay was immunoSEQ multiplex PCR. The sample yields about 160,000 clones, approximately 84% seen once. This sequence originates from a man between 18 and 35 years old in good health and CMV-seropositive. Sequencing was performed on PBMCs. The V gene is TRBV30, the J gene TRBJ2-2; 7 bases fit TRBD1. This CDR3 is CAWSGDSLRGGELFF. The DNA for the CDR3 is TGTGCCTGGAGTGGGGACAGCCTCAGAGGGGGGGAGCTGTTTTTT.